The entry that follows covers one T cell receptor (beta chain) sequence. Authors' processing steps: How many nucleated cells were present was estimated from reference gene primer amplification. Generated by immunoSEQ multiplex PCR, the TCRdb table keeps only in-frame clones and is missing some. The V and J calls and clone size were taken over from that table, and D and trimming were inferred from the DNA. In the table there are under 250,000 clones, around 83% of which are singletons. The entry originates in a study of blood T cell repertoires in COVID-19. On the study more broadly: Both acute and convalescent COVID-19 samples were obtained from the United States, Italy and Spain. Sample material is recorded as cDNA or gDNA derived from T cells, B-cell-depleted T cells, or PBMCs.

The V and J ends lost 5 bases and 2 bases, in that order; junction bases with no gene match: 5. Germline CDR1 and CDR2: LNHDA and SQIVND (reference sequence). The CDR3 has 16 amino acids. The sequence derives from a woman aged 45 to 65 with acute or convalescent COVID-19. This chain joins TRBV19 and TRBJ2-3; TRBD2 aligns across 12 bases. Sample: peripheral blood. The CDR3 protein is CASSVRLAGATDTQYF. In DNA, the CDR3 is TGTGCCAGTAGTGTCCGACTAGCGGGAGCCACAGATACGCAGTATTTT.